These 13 T cell receptor beta chains were sequenced from one sample in a study of T cell responses to AZD1222 COVID-19 vaccine. Using immunoSEQ multiplex PCR, the repertoire was profiled, and TCRdb retains in-frame clones only, with some absent. Seen here are 35,000 to 45,000 clones, approximately 83% observed once, and the top ten hold about a sixth. Sample: peripheral blood, taken 28 days after the second AZD1222 dose. The receptors were sampled from an adult who received the AZD1222 COVID-19 vaccine.

This chain links TRBV28 with TRBJ2-7; D is undetermined. This CDR3 is built from 11 residues. Trimming stripped 6 bases from V and 2 bases from J, with 5 bases between. Germline assignment: CDR1 MDHEN and CDR2 SYDVKM. CDR3: CASSRAYEQYF. In DNA, the CDR3 is TGTGCCAGCAGCCGGGCCTACGAGCAGTACTTC. The whole variable domain, remainder taken from reference TRBV28 and TRBJ2-7, is DVKVTQSSRYLVKRTGEKVFLECVQDMDHENMFWYRQDPGLGLRLIYFSYDVKMKEKGDIPEGYSVSREKKERFSLILESASTNQTSMYLCASSRAYEQYFGPGTRLTVT.

The chain recombines TRBV9 with TRBJ1-3, with a tentative D call TRBD1 (5 bases). Trimming shortened V by 3 bases and J by 2 bases, and 15 bases separated the two germline ends. The CDR3 runs to 16 residues. Germline CDR1 reads SGDLS; CDR2 reads YYNGEE. CDR3 in DNA: TGTGCCAGCAGCGAGGGGCCGGGGAGCACTGGAAACACCATATATTTT. Its protein is CASSEGPGSTGNTIYF. The whole variable domain, remainder taken from reference TRBV9 and TRBJ1-3, is DSGVTQTPKHLITATGQRVTLRCSPRSGDLSVYWYQQSLDQGLQFLIQYYNGEERAKGNILERFSAQQFPDLHSELNLSSLELGDSALYFCASSEGPGSTGNTIYFGEGSWLTVV.

The chain links TRBV5-1 to TRBJ2-7; D possibly corresponds to TRBD1 (6 bases). Germline V gene sequence: CDR1 SGHRS, CDR2 YFSETQ. The CDR3 loop spans 15 amino acids. The V gene lost 3 bases and the J gene lost 2 bases, with 15 bases spanning the gap. This chain's CDR3 is CASSWATGPAYEQYF. In nucleotides, the CDR3 is TGCGCCAGCAGCTGGGCGACAGGTCCAGCCTACGAGCAGTACTTC.

This clone was counted only a few times. The chain carries TRBV7-8 and TRBJ2-7; 10 bases line up with TRBD1. The CDR3 runs to 16 residues. CDR1 is SGHVS and CDR2 is FQNEAQ in the germline V gene. The V segment lost 4 bases and the J segment 2 bases; nucleotides outside the gene matches: 8. The CDR3 loop is CASSSRGQGRTYEQYF. The CDR3 DNA reads TGTGCCAGCAGCTCTAGGGGACAGGGGAGAACCTACGAGCAGTACTTC. The variable domain in full, with the rest retrieved from reference TRBV7-8 and TRBJ2-7, is GAGVSQSPRYKVAKRGQDVALRCDPISGHVSLFWYQQALGQGPEFLTYFQNEAQLDKSGLPSDRFFAERPEGSVSTLKIQRTQQEDSAVYLCASSSRGQGRTYEQYFGPGTRLTVT.

The DNA for the CDR3 is TGTGCCAGCAGCGACGTAGGGGGGCGCGGCACTAATGAAAAACTGTTTTTT. The encoded protein is CASSDVGGRGTNEKLFF. The chain combines TRBV5-4 with TRBJ1-4, with a weak D call TRBD1 (6 bases). CDR1 SGHNT and CDR2 YYREEE come from the germline V gene (reference sequence). This CDR3 contains 17 residues. V was trimmed by 4 bases and J by 2 bases, leaving 18 bases between them.

This chain's CDR3 is CASSVEGQGNQPQHF. DNA of the CDR3: TGTGCCAGCAGCGTTGAGGGACAGGGTAATCAGCCCCAGCATTTT. The rearrangement joins TRBV7-8 to TRBJ1-5; 9 bases match TRBD1. CDR3 length: 15 amino acids. V lost 5 bases and J lost 4; bases outside the gene matches: 6. Germline V CDR1 and CDR2: SGHVS, FQNEAQ. The full variable domain, completed using reference TRBV7-8 and TRBJ1-5, is GAGVSQSPRYKVAKRGQDVALRCDPISGHVSLFWYQQALGQGPEFLTYFQNEAQLDKSGLPSDRFFAERPEGSVSTLKIQRTQQEDSAVYLCASSVEGQGNQPQHFGDGTRLSIL.

The sample holds a few counts of this clone. This chain joins TRBV28 and TRBJ1-2; the D gene is possibly TRBD1 (5 bases). Looked up from germline, CDR1 is MDHEN and CDR2 is SYDVKM. The V end lost 7 bases, the J end lost 4 bases, and 16 bases lay between the germline ends. The CDR3 length is 14 residues. The CDR3 spells CASTTLDSPYGYTF. The CDR3, as DNA: TGTGCCAGCACCACTCTAGACAGCCCCTATGGCTACACCTTC.

This rearrangement joins TRBV6-2 or TRBV6-3 to TRBJ2-1; D gene uncertain. The CDR3 covers 12 residues. Per germline, CDR1 MNHEY and CDR2 SVGEGT. Trimming removed 0 bases from V and 4 bases from J, with 1 base in between. CDR3 loop: CASSYSYNEQFF. The CDR3 DNA sequence: TGTGCCAGCAGTTACTCGTACAATGAGCAGTTCTTC.

The V call is TRBV5-8, the J call TRBJ1-2, with 8 bases fitting TRBD1. Germline assignment: CDR1 SGHTS and CDR2 YDEGEE. V lost 4 bases, J lost 5 bases, and 10 bases stayed unmatched. The CDR3 sequence is 15 residues long. The CDR3 DNA sequence: TGTGCCAGCAGCCCGCGAGGACAGGGCTTATATGGCTACACCTTC. It codes for CASSPRGQGLYGYTF. Full variable domain (rest looked up from reference TRBV5-8 and TRBJ1-2): EAGVTQSPTHLIKTRGQQATLRCSPISGHTSVYWYQQALGLGLQFLLWYDEGEERNRGNFPPRFSGRQFPNYSSELNVNALELEDSALYLCASSPRGQGLYGYTFGSGTRLTVV.

The chain employs TRBV7-3 and TRBJ2-7; the match to TRBD1 covers 9 bases. With 2 bases clipped from V and 6 bases from J, the junction kept 5 bases outside the gene matches. The CDR3 length is 14 residues. Germline V gene sequence: CDR1 SGHTA, CDR2 FQGTGA. CDR3 region: CASSLGGQGGEQYF. The CDR3, as DNA: TGTGCCAGCAGCTTAGGGGGACAGGGAGGCGAGCAGTACTTC.

The chain couples TRBV14 to TRBJ2-2; D ambiguous. There are 16 residues in the CDR3. Per the germline V gene, CDR1 is SGHDN and CDR2 is FVKESK. Trimming left V 2 bases short and J 2 bases short, with 12 bases between. As DNA, the CDR3 is TGTGCCAGCAGCCAATTGGGGTCAGTAAACACCGGGGAGCTGTTTTTT. Translating gives CASSQLGSVNTGELFF. The variable domain in full, with the rest retrieved from reference TRBV14 and TRBJ2-2, is EAGVTQFPSHSVIEKGQTVTLRCDPISGHDNLYWYRRVMGKEIKFLLHFVKESKQDESGMPNNRFLAERTGGTYSTLKVQPAELEDSGVYFCASSQLGSVNTGELFFGEGSRLTVL.

J is TRBJ1-2 and V is TRBV6-5; possible D gene TRBD1, 5 bases. The CDR3 contains 13 residues. Trimming cost V 5 bases and J 3 bases, with 10 bases left between them. Germline V gene data show CDR1 as MNHEY and CDR2 as SVGAGI. The CDR3 bases are TGTGCCAGCAGTCTGTCGGGGGACTATGGCTACACCTTC. It codes for CASSLSGDYGYTF.

The chain is built from TRBV7-9 and TRBJ1-5; 8 bases fit TRBD1. The CDR3 is 15 amino acids. J was trimmed by 3 bases and V by 11 bases; bases with no gene match: 12. Germline V lookup: CDR1 SEHNR, CDR2 FQNEAQ (reference sequence). CDR3 sequence reads: CAVNSDRAINQPQHF. CDR3 in DNA: TGTGCCGTCAACTCGGACAGGGCCATCAATCAGCCCCAGCATTTT.